This is a list of T cell receptor beta chains from one sample in a study of blood T cell repertoires in COVID-19. Clones were read by immunoSEQ multiplex PCR, and TCRdb kept only the in-frame ones, dropping some. This table has some 20,000 clones, approximately 87% appearing once. The sequenced sample was peripheral blood. These receptors all come from a human donor in a cohort sampled during active COVID-19. Each CDR3 is given with its conserved first and last residue. The order of the fields is clone size, D gene, V gene, J gene, CDR3 protein, CDR3 DNA. A D gene is named only where the DNA matches it firmly. Only part of the rows carry a size: once, few, many, or a class if the clone is expanded.

>few|-|TRBV6-2/TRBV6-3|TRBJ2-7
CASSSRDPRNEQYF
TGTGCCAGCAGTTCGCGGGACCCCCGGAACGAGCAGTACTTC
>-|TRBD2|TRBV11-2|TRBJ2-1
CASSLPPAGDNEQFF
TGTGCCAGCAGCCTTCCCCCCGCGGGGGACAATGAGCAGTTCTTC
>-|-|TRBV15|TRBJ2-3
CATSESEPSTDTQYF
TGTGCCACCAGCGAAAGCGAACCTAGCACAGATACGCAGTATTTT
>-|TRBD1|TRBV28|TRBJ2-6
CASGPRLDRHGTGGANVLTF
TGTGCCAGCGGACCCCGGTTGGACAGGCATGGGACGGGTGGGGCCAACGTCCTGACTTTC
>-|-|TRBV9|TRBJ2-7
CASSVDPARAETYEQYF
TGTGCCAGCAGCGTAGACCCCGCCAGGGCGGAGACCTACGAGCAGTACTTC
>-|-|TRBV4-1|TRBJ2-7
CASSRDLVGLEQYF
TGCGCCAGCAGCCGGGATTTAGTGGGGCTAGAGCAGTACTTC
>-|-|TRBV12-3/TRBV12-4|TRBJ1-2
CASSLTENYGYTF
TGTGCCAGCAGTTTGACAGAAAACTATGGCTACACCTTC
>-|TRBD1|TRBV5-1|TRBJ1-2
CASRDPGQGNGYTF
TGCGCCAGCAGGGACCCGGGACAGGGGAATGGCTACACCTTC
>-|TRBD2|TRBV3-1/TRBV3-2|TRBJ2-7
CASSPRLAGGYEQYF
TGTGCCAGCAGCCCGCGACTAGCGGGAGGCTACGAGCAGTACTTC
>-|-|TRBV25-1|TRBJ2-1
CASSDPGGVFEQFF
TGTGCCAGCAGTGACCCTGGCGGCGTTTTTGAGCAGTTCTTC
>-|-|TRBV18|TRBJ1-1
CASSQSPPGNTEAFF
TGTGCCAGCTCACAAAGTCCACCGGGAAACACTGAAGCTTTCTTT